The 27 T cell receptor beta chains below come from one sample, sequenced in a study of CD4 T cells in relation to SARS-CoV-2 and coronaviruses. Clones were read by immunoSEQ multiplex PCR, and TCRdb kept only the in-frame ones, dropping some. This sample yields 35,000 to 45,000 clones, of which approximately 80% are seen a single time; approximately 7% belongs to the top ten. These TCRs' antigens remain unknown. Sequences were obtained from naive CD4+ T cells from PBMCs, cultured in vitro. Subset defined: naive CD4+ T cells isolated by negative enrichment. The origin of the receptors is an adult with COVID-19.

The gene calls are TRBV5-6 and TRBJ2-1, with D unresolved. In germline, CDR1 is SGHDT, CDR2 YYEEEE. This CDR3 has 14 residues. With 2 bases removed from V and 2 bases from J, the gap between germline ends came to 8 bases. CDR3 sequence: CASSLSATYNEQFF. The CDR3 DNA reads TGTGCCAGCAGCTTATCAGCGACCTACAATGAGCAGTTCTTC.

This chain connects TRBV19 to TRBJ2-1; D might be TRBD2 (6 bases). The CDR3 has 15 residues. Germline V gene sequence: CDR1 LNHDA, CDR2 SQIVND (reference sequence). V shed 3 bases and J shed 4 bases, with 13 bases lying between them. This CDR3 is CASSMGSGIYNEQFF. The CDR3, as DNA: TGTGCCAGTAGTATGGGTAGCGGAATATACAATGAGCAGTTCTTC.

This chain uses TRBV9 with TRBJ2-3; D is ambiguous. With 0 bases removed from V and 0 bases from J, the gap between germline ends came to 5 bases. The CDR3 covers 14 residues. CDR1 and CDR2 (germline): SGDLS, YYNGEE. CDR3: CASSVVSSTDTQYF. Here the CDR3 DNA reads TGTGCCAGCAGCGTAGTCAGCAGCACAGATACGCAGTATTTT.

The gene calls are TRBV11-3 and TRBJ2-1; 7 nucleotides align to TRBD2. Per the germline V gene, CDR1 is SGHNT and CDR2 is YENEEA. The CDR3 totals 15 residues. V was clipped by 2 bases and J by 4 bases; unmatched bases: 5. The CDR3: CASSLTSATYNEQFF. The CDR3 coding sequence is TGTGCCAGCAGCTTAACTAGCGCAACTTACAATGAGCAGTTCTTC.

The J gene is TRBJ2-5, the V gene TRBV2; 11 bases match TRBD2. Per germline, CDR1 SNHLY and CDR2 FYNNEI. This CDR3 comprises 15 residues. Losses at the gene ends were 2 bases for V and 5 bases for J; bases not matched to a gene: 4. In DNA, the CDR3 is TGTGCCAGCAGTGAATCGGCTAGCGGGAGGGAGACCCAGTACTTC. It codes for CASSESASGRETQYF.

The chain is built from TRBV7-2 and TRBJ2-3; D may match TRBD1 or TRBD2 (5 bases each). Germline lookup yields CDR1 SGHTA and CDR2 FQGNSA. The V end was cut by 5 bases, the J end by 9 bases, with 24 bases between. This CDR3 is built from 16 residues. CDR3 protein: CASSLGDWGSGVTQYF. The CDR3 coding sequence is TGTGCCAGCAGCCTCGGGGATTGGGGCTCAGGCGTAACGCAGTATTTT. Full variable domain (missing parts from reference TRBV7-2 and TRBJ2-3): GAGVSQSPSNKVTEKGKDVELRCDPISGHTALYWYRQSLGQGLEFLIYFQGNSAPDKSGLPSDRFSAERTGGSVSTLTIQRTQQEDSAVYLCASSLGDWGSGVTQYFGPGTRLTVL.

V is TRBV29-1 and J is TRBJ2-1, with D perhaps matching TRBD2 (5 bases). From germline, CDR1 is SQVTM and CDR2 ANQGSEA. V lost 4 bases to trimming and J lost 3 bases, with 13 bases between them. The CDR3 has 14 amino acids. The CDR3 loop is CSVVRLAGYNEQFF. The CDR3 DNA reads as TGCAGCGTTGTAAGGCTAGCAGGCTACAATGAGCAGTTCTTC.

This clone was counted between two and nine times. The chain employs TRBV6-4 and TRBJ2-7; possibly TRBD2 for D (5 bases). The CDR3 spans 12 residues. In germline, CDR1 is MRHNA, CDR2 SNTAGT. Trimming took 3 bases from V and 5 from J, leaving 8 bases between them. In DNA form, the CDR3 reads TGTGCCAGCAGTGAAGCGGAGAACGAGCAGTACTTC. Amino acid sequence: CASSEAENEQYF.

The chain couples TRBV19 to TRBJ1-6, with 7 bases fitting TRBD1. The length of the CDR3 is 14 residues. Unmatched junction bases numbered 4, after V lost 6 bases and J lost 5 bases. Germline V gene lookup returns CDR1 LNHDA and CDR2 SQIVND (reference sequence). The CDR3 coding sequence is TGTGCCAGTAGAGAACAGGGGAATAATTCACCCCTCCACTTT. The encoded protein is CASREQGNNSPLHF.

This clone was seen a few times. V usage is TRBV11-2 and J usage is TRBJ1-5, with D possibly matching TRBD1 (5 bases). Germline lookup yields CDR1 SGHAT and CDR2 FQNNGV. Trimming pared 6 bases from V and 5 bases from J, leaving 17 bases between. The CDR3 contains 15 residues. Here the CDR3 reads CASSLDGRGDQPQHF. The CDR3 DNA sequence: TGTGCCAGCAGTCTCGATGGGAGGGGTGATCAGCCCCAGCATTTT.

The V call is TRBV7-9, the J call TRBJ2-5, with no clear D. CDR3 length: 14 amino acids. The germline CDR1 and CDR2 sequences are SEHNR and FQNEAQ (reference sequence). Between the trimmed V and J ends, which lost 4 bases and 0 bases, there was a span of 9 bases. DNA of the CDR3: TGTGCCAGCAGCTCTCCCACGTACCAAGAGACCCAGTACTTC. Protein sequence: CASSSPTYQETQYF.

The chain has TRBV7-9 and TRBJ1-3; TRBD1 matches at 7 bases. The CDR3 runs 15 residues. Trimming at V came to 1 base and at J to 9 bases, leaving 9 bases not matched to a gene. Germline V gene sequence: CDR1 SEHNR, CDR2 FQNEAQ (reference sequence). In nucleotides, the CDR3 is TGTGCCAGCAGCTTAGGGGCCCCGGCAGGGGGCACCATATATTTT. This codes for CASSLGAPAGGTIYF.

The V call is TRBV20-1, the J call TRBJ2-5, with TRBD2 matching over 8 bases. Trimming at V came to 3 bases and at J to 1 base, leaving 4 bases not matched to a gene. Germline CDR1 is DFQATT and CDR2 is SNEGSKA (reference sequence). This CDR3 is built from 14 residues. The CDR3, as DNA: TGCAGTGCTAGTCGCGGGAGGTCCCAAGAGACCCAGTACTTC. Translation: CSASRGRSQETQYF.

This chain connects TRBV28 to TRBJ2-1; D remains unclear. There are 13 residues in the CDR3. In germline, CDR1 is MDHEN, CDR2 SYDVKM. V was clipped by 7 bases and J by 0 bases, with 7 bases between them. CDR3 DNA sequence: TGTGCCAGCATGGCCAGCTCCTACAATGAGCAGTTCTTC. Encoded protein: CASMASSYNEQFF.

The chain is built from TRBV4-1 and TRBJ2-5; TRBD1 is a possible D gene (6 bases). The CDR3 is 17 residues long. Germline V gene lookup returns CDR1 MGHRA and CDR2 YSYEKL. V dropped 0 bases and J dropped 6 bases, with 20 bases sitting between them. The CDR3 loop reads CASSQDSVGNRAQTQYF. In DNA, the CDR3 is TGCGCCAGCAGCCAAGACTCGGTCGGTAACAGGGCTCAGACCCAGTACTTC.

This clone showed up just a few times. This chain joins TRBV2 and TRBJ2-1; 9 nucleotides match TRBD2. CDR1 and CDR2 (germline): SNHLY, FYNNEI. Unmatched junction bases numbered 3, after V lost 5 bases and J lost 1 base. The CDR3 length is 15 residues. The CDR3 here is CASSPSGTSYNEQFF. CDR3 in DNA: TGTGCCAGCAGTCCTAGCGGGACTTCCTACAATGAGCAGTTCTTC.

The CDR3 region is CSGRAGRGEQYF. The CDR3 DNA follows: TGCAGCGGGCGGGCGGGCCGCGGCGAGCAGTACTTC. The chain uses TRBV29-1 and TRBJ2-7, with D possibly matching TRBD2 (5 bases). Germline lookup yields CDR1 SQVTM and CDR2 ANQGSEA. The CDR3 is 12 amino acids. Trimming took off 7 bases at V and 6 bases at J, with 16 bases between the two ends.

The chain is built from TRBV2 and TRBJ1-6, with 10 bases matching TRBD1. CDR3 size: 15 residues. Germline trimming cut 3 bases from V and 9 bases from J; bases unmatched to any gene: 5. Germline assignment: CDR1 SNHLY and CDR2 FYNNEI. The CDR3 sequence: CASSELGQGSSPLHF. Written as DNA, the CDR3 is TGTGCCAGCAGTGAGTTGGGACAGGGGAGTTCACCCCTCCACTTT.

The chain couples TRBV6-6 to TRBJ2-7, with D possibly matching TRBD1 (6 bases). CDR1 is MNHNY and CDR2 is SVGAGI in the germline V gene (reference sequence). The CDR3 sequence is 15 residues long. Trimming pared 2 bases from V and 0 bases from J, leaving 11 bases between. For the CDR3, the DNA is TGTGCCAGCAGTTACCGAGGACAGACCTCCTACGAGCAGTACTTC. Its translation: CASSYRGQTSYEQYF.

The rearrangement links TRBV5-1 to TRBJ2-7; 8 bases match TRBD2. The length of the CDR3 is 15 residues. V shed 1 base, J shed 3 bases, and the junction held 6 bases outside the gene matches. CDR1 SGHRS and CDR2 YFSETQ come from the germline V gene. The CDR3 coding sequence is TGCGCCAGCAGCTTGAAAAGCGGGAGCCTCTACGAGCAGTACTTC. Protein product: CASSLKSGSLYEQYF.

The V call is TRBV7-6, the J call TRBJ2-2; perhaps TRBD1 as D (6 bases). Germline CDR1 reads SGHVS; CDR2 reads FNYEAQ. Trimming left V 3 bases short and J 3 bases short, with 14 bases between. The CDR3 sequence is 16 residues long. CDR3 sequence (DNA): TGTGCCAGCAGCTTCGAGTTTGAGGGGGACACCGGGGAGCTGTTTTTT. Amino acid sequence: CASSFEFEGDTGELFF.

This chain joins TRBV5-4 and TRBJ2-3; a weak D match, TRBD2 (6 bases). V shed 0 bases and J shed 3 bases, with 11 bases lying between them. CDR3 length: 15 amino acids. Germline lookup yields CDR1 SGHNT and CDR2 YYREEE (reference sequence). Here the CDR3 DNA reads TGTGCCAGCAGCTTGGAGCGGAGGGGAACAGATACGCAGTATTTT. Protein product: CASSLERRGTDTQYF.

This clone was seen only once. V is TRBV7-2 and J is TRBJ2-2; D unresolved. CDR1 and CDR2 (germline): SGHTA, FQGNSA. The V end lost 1 base, the J end lost 0 bases, and 9 bases lay between the germline ends. This CDR3 comprises 16 residues. CDR3 sequence: CASSLVQIANTGELFF. The DNA for the CDR3 is TGTGCCAGCAGCTTAGTCCAGATCGCGAACACCGGGGAGCTGTTTTTT.

The CDR3 here is CASSGTVNPQYF. As DNA, the CDR3 is TGTGCCAGCTCAGGGACCGTCAACCCGCAGTACTTC. The chain carries TRBV18 and TRBJ2-7, with D perhaps assigned TRBD1 or TRBD2 (5 bases each). The CDR3 has 12 amino acids. Germline CDR1 and CDR2: KGHSH and LQKENI. The V end was cut by 5 bases, the J end by 9 bases, with 14 bases between.

This clone was seen only a few times. The rearrangement uses TRBV10-3 and TRBJ1-2; TRBD1 aligns across 7 bases. The V segment lost 7 bases and the J segment 4 bases; nucleotides outside the gene matches: 6. The CDR3 is made up of 13 amino acids. CDR1 and CDR2 (germline): ENHRY, SYGVKD. The CDR3 DNA sequence: TGTGCCATCACAGGGGGAGGGCCCTATGGCTACACCTTC. It encodes CAITGGGPYGYTF.

The chain employs TRBV5-4 and TRBJ2-7; D unclear. Germline values: CDR1 SGHNT, CDR2 YYREEE (reference sequence). Trimming left V 4 bases short and J 0 bases short, with 14 bases between. The CDR3 totals 15 residues. CDR3 protein: CASSRVSGSSYEQYF. For the CDR3, the DNA is TGTGCCAGCAGCCGGGTGTCGGGCAGCTCCTACGAGCAGTACTTC.

This rearrangement joins TRBV7-8 to TRBJ2-3, with 7 positions matching TRBD1. In germline, CDR1 is SGHVS, CDR2 FQNEAQ. The J segment lost 0 bases and the V segment lost 5 bases, leaving 14 bases of the junction unmatched. The CDR3 loop spans 18 amino acids. The CDR3 region has the DNA TGTGCCAGCAGCGCTCAAAAAAGAGGGACAGATAGCACAGATACGCAGTATTTT. Its protein product is CASSAQKRGTDSTDTQYF. Complete variable domain (other parts from reference TRBV7-8 and TRBJ2-3): GAGVSQSPRYKVAKRGQDVALRCDPISGHVSLFWYQQALGQGPEFLTYFQNEAQLDKSGLPSDRFFAERPEGSVSTLKIQRTQQEDSAVYLCASSAQKRGTDSTDTQYFGPGTRLTVL.